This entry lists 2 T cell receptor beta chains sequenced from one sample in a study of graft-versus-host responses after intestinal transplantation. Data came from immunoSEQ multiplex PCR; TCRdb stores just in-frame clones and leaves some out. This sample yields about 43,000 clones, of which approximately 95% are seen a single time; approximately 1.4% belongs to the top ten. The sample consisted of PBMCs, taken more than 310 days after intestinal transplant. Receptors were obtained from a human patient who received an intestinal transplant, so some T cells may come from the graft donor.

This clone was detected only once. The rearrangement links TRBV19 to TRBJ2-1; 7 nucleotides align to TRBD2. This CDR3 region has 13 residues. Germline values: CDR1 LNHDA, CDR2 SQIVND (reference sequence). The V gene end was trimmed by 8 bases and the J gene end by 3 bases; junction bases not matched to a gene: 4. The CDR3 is CASSTSVYNEQFF. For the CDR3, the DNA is TGTGCCAGTTCAACTAGCGTCTACAATGAGCAGTTCTTC.

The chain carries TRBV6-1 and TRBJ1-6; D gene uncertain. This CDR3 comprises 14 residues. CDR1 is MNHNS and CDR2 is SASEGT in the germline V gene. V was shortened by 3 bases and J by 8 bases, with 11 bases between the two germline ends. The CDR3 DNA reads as TGTGCCAGCAGTGAGGACCTTTGGGATTCACCCCTCCACTTT. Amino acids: CASSEDLWDSPLHF.